This T cell receptor (beta chain) was documented in a study of blood T cell repertoires in COVID-19. Background on the study: COVID-19 samples, acute and convalescent, were from the United States, Italy and Spain. PBMCs, B-cell-depleted T cells, or T cells were the source of the cDNA or gDNA that made up the material.

CDR1 and CDR2 from the germline V gene are KGHSH and LQKENI. V shed 2 bases and J shed 6 bases, with 10 bases lying between them. CDR3 size: 14 residues. Per the original data handling: Reference gene primers were amplified, and this amplification served to estimate nucleated cell counts. Assay: immunoSEQ multiplex PCR; the TCRdb copy retains only in-frame clones and omits some. V, J and clone size derive from that table, while D and trimming were established from the DNA sequence. The data hold approximately 54,000 clones, with around nine tenths observed a single time. The J gene is TRBJ2-2, the V gene TRBV18; D not resolved. The sequence was collected from a man over 45 with acute or convalescent COVID-19. Sample: peripheral blood. The CDR3 region has the DNA TGTGCCAGCTCACCAGGCCCCGGAGCCGGGGAGCTGTTTTTT. Translation gives CASSPGPGAGELFF.